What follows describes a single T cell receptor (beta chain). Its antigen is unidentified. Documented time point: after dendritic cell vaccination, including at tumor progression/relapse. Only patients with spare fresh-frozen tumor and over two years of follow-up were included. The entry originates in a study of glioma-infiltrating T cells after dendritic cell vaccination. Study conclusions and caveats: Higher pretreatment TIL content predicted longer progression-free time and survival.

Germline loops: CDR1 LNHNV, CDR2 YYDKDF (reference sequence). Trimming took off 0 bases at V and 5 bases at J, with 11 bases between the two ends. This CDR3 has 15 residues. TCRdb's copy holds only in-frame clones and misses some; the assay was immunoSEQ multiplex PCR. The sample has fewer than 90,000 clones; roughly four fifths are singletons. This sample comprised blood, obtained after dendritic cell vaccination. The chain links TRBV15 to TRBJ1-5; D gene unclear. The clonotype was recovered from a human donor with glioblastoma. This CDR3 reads CATSRDEEGYQPQHF. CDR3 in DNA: TGTGCCACCAGCAGAGATGAGGAGGGTTATCAGCCCCAGCATTTT.